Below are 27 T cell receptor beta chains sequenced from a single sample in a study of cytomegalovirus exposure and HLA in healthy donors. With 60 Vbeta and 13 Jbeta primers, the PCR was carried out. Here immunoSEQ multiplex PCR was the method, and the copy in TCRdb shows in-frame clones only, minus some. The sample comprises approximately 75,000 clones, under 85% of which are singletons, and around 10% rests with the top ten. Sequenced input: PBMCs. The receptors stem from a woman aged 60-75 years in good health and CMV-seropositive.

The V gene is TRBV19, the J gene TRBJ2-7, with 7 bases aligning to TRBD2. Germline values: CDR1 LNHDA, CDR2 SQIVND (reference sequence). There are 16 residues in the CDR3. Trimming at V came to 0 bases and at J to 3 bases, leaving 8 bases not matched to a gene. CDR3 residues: CASSIDLTSRHYEQYF. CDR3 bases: TGTGCCAGTAGTATAGATTTGACTAGCCGACACTACGAGCAGTACTTC.

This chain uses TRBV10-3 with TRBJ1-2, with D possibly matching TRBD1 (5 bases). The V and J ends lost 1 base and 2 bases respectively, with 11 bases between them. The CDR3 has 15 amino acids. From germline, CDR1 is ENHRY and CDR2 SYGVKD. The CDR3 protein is CAISEFRGGNYGYTF. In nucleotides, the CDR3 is TGTGCCATCAGTGAGTTTCGGGGGGGAAACTATGGCTACACCTTC.

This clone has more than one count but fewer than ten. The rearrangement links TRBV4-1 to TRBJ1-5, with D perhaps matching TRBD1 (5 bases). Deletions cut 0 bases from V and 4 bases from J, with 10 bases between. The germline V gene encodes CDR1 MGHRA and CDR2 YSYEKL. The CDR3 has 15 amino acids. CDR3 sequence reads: CASSQDQGRNQPQHF. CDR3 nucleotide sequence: TGCGCCAGCAGCCAAGATCAGGGCCGTAATCAGCCCCAGCATTTT.

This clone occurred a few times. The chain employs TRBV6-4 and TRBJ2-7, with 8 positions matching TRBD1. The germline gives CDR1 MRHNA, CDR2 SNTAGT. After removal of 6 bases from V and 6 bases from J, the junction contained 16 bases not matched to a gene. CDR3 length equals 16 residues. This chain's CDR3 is CASSAPPGTGLVEQYF. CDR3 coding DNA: TGTGCCAGCAGCGCCCCCCCCGGGACAGGTTTAGTCGAGCAGTACTTC.

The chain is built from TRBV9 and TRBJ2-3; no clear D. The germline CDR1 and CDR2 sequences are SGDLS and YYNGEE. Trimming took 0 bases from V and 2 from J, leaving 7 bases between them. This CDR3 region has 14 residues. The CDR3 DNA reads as TGTGCCAGCAGCGTAGGACATATCACAGATACGCAGTATTTT. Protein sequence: CASSVGHITDTQYF.

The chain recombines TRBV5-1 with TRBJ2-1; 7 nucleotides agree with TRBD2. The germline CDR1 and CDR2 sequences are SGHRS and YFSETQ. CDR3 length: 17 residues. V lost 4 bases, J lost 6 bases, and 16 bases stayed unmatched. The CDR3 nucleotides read TGCGCCAGCAGCCCAGTCCCTAGGGCGGGAGTGGGCAATGAGCAGTTCTTC. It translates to CASSPVPRAGVGNEQFF.

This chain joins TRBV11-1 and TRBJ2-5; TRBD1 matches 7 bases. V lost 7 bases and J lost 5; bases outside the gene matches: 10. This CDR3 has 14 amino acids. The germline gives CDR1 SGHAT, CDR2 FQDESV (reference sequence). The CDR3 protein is CASIRQGEGETQYF. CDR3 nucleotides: TGTGCCAGCATTCGACAGGGCGAGGGGGAGACCCAGTACTTC.

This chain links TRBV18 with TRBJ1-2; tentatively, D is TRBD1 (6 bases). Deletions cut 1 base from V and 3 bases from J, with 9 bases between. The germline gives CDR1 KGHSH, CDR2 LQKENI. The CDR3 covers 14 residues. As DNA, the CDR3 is TGTGCCAGCTCACCACGGAAGGGGGACTATGGCTACACCTTC. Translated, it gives CASSPRKGDYGYTF.

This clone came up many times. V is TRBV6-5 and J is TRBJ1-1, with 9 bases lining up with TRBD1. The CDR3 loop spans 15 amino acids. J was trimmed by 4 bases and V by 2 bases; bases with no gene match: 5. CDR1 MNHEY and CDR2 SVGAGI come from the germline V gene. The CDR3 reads CASSYLGQGFTEAFF. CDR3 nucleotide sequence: TGTGCCAGCAGTTACCTCGGACAGGGGTTCACTGAAGCTTTCTTT.

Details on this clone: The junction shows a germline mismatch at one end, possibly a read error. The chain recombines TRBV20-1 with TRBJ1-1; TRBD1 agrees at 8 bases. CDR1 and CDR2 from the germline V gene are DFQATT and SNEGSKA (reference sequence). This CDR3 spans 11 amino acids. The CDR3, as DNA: TGCAGGGCAGGACAGGGCTCCGTCGAGGGCTTT. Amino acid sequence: CRAGQGSVEGF.

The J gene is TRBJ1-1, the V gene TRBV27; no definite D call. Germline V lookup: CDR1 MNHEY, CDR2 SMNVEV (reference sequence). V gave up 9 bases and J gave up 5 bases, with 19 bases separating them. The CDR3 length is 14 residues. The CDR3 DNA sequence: TGTGCCAGTCACCTGAGGGTCGGAGGGACTGAAGCTTTCTTT. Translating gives CASHLRVGGTEAFF.

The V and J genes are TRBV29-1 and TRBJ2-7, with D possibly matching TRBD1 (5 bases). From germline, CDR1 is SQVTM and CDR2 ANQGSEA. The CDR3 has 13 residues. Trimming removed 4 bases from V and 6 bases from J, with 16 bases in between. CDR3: CSVGPREGSEQYF. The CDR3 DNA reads TGCAGCGTTGGTCCCAGGGAAGGGTCCGAGCAGTACTTC.

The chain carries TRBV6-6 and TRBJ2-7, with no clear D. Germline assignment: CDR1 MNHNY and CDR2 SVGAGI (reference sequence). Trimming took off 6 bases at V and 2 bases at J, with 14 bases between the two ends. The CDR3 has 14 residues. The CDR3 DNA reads TGTGCCAGCAGGGGTTTTAGCTCTACCTACGAGCAGTACTTC. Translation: CASRGFSSTYEQYF.

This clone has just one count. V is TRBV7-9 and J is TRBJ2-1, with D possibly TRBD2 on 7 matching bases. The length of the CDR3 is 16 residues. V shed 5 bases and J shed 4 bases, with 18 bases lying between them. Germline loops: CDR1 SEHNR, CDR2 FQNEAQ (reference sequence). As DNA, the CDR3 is TGTGCCAGCAGCCCAATAGGGGGGGCTAAGTACAATGAGCAGTTCTTC. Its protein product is CASSPIGGAKYNEQFF.

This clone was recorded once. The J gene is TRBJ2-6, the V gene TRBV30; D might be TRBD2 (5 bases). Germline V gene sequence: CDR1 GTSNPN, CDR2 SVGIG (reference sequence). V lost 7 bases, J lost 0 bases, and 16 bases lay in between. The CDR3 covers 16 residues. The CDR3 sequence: CAYQPGTTSGANVLTF. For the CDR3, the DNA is TGTGCCTACCAACCGGGAACTACCTCTGGGGCCAACGTCCTGACTTTC.

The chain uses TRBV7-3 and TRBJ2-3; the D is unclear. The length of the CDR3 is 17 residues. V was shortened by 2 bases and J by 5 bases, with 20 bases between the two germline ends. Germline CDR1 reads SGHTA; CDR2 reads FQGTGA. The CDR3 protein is CASSLGPPAGTLDTQYF. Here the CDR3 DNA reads TGTGCCAGCAGCTTAGGGCCCCCGGCAGGCACGCTAGATACGCAGTATTTT.

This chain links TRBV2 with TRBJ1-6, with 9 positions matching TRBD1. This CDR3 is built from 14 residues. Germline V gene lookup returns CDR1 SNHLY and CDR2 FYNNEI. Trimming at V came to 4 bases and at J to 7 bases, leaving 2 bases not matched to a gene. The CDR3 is CASSADRGNSPLHF. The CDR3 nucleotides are TGTGCCAGCAGTGCCGACAGGGGGAATTCACCCCTCCACTTT.

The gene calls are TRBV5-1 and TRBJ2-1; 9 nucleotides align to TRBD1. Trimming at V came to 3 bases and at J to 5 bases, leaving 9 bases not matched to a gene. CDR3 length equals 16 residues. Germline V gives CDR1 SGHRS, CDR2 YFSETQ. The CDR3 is CASSWGQGGGNNEQFF. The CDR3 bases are TGCGCCAGCAGCTGGGGACAGGGTGGTGGGAACAATGAGCAGTTCTTC.

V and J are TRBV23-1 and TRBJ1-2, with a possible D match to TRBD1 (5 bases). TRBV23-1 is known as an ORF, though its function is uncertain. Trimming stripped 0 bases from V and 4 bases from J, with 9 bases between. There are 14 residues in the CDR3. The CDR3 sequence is CASSQSTRAYGYTF. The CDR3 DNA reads TGCGCCAGCAGTCAATCGACCAGGGCCTATGGCTACACCTTC.

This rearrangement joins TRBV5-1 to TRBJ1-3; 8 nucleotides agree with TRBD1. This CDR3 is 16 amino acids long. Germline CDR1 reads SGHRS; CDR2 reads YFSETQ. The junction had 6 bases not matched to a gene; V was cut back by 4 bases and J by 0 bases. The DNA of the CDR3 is TGCGCCAGCAGCATCCGGACAGGGCTCTCTGGAAACACCATATATTTT. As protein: CASSIRTGLSGNTIYF.

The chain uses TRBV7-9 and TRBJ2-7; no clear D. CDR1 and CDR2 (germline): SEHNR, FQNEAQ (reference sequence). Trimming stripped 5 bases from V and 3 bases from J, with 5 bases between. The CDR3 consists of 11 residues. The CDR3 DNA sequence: TGTGCCAGCAGCCCCAACTACGAGCAGTACTTC. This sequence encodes CASSPNYEQYF. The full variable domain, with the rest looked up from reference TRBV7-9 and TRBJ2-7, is DTGVSQNPRHKITKRGQNVTFRCDPISEHNRLYWYRQTLGQGPEFLTYFQNEAQLEKSRLLSDRFSAERPKGSFSTLEIQRTEQGDSAMYLCASSPNYEQYFGPGTRLTVT.

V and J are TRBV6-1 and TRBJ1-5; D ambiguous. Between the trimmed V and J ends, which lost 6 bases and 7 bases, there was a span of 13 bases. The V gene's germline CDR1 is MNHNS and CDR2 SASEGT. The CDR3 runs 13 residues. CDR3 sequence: CASSYGPGQPQHF. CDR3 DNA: TGTGCCAGCAGCTATGGCCCCGGGCAGCCCCAGCATTTT.

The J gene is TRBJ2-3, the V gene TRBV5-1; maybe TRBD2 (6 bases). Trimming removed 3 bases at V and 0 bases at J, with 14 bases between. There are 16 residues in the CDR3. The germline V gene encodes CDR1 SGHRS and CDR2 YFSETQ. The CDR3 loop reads CASSWRAGGSTDTQYF. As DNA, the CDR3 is TGCGCCAGCAGCTGGAGGGCTGGGGGTAGCACAGATACGCAGTATTTT.

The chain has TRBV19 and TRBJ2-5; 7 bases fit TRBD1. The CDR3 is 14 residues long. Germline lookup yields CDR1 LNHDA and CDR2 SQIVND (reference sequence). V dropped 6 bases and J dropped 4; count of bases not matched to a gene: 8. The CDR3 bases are TGTGCCAGTAGCCCGACAGGGATAGGAGAGACCCAGTACTTC. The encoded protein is CASSPTGIGETQYF.

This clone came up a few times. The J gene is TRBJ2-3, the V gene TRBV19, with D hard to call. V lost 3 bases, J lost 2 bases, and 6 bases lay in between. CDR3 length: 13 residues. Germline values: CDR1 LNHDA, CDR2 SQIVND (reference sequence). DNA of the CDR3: TGTGCCAGTAGTATCGAGATCACAGATACGCAGTATTTT. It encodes CASSIEITDTQYF. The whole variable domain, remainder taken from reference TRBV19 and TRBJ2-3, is DGGITQSPKYLFRKEGQNVTLSCEQNLNHDAMYWYRQDPGQGLRLIYYSQIVNDFQKGDIAEGYSVSREKKESFPLTVTSAQKNPTAFYLCASSIEITDTQYFGPGTRLTVL.

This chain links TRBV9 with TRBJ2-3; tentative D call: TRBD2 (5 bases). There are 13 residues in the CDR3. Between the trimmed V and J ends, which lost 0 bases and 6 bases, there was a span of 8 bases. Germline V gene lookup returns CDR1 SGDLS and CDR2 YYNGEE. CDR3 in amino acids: CASSVGEGDTQYF. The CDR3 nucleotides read TGTGCCAGCAGCGTAGGAGAGGGCGATACGCAGTATTTT.

The CDR3 is CASSLDGSGYTF. DNA of the CDR3: TGTGCCAGCAGCTTAGACGGGAGCGGCTACACCTTC. The chain recombines TRBV7-6 with TRBJ1-2; D is undetermined. The germline gives CDR1 SGHVS, CDR2 FNYEAQ. V dropped 1 base and J dropped 8 bases, with 8 bases sitting between them. The CDR3 covers 12 residues.